The rows below give T cell receptor beta chains drawn from one sample of a study of post-analysis software for immune sequencing data. Each CDR3 protein is one row after TCRdb ran MiXCR on the PCR reads. The data contain around 700,000 distinct CDR3 sequences, about 60% of them singletons. Sequenced input: blood. The receptors were gathered from a girl aged 2 to 9 with multiple sclerosis. The conserved cysteine and the conserved F or W are not part of the CDR3 here.

length: 11; V: TRBV7-9; CDR3: ASSLETGGGYT
length: 11; V: TRBV29-1; CDR3: SVDTGENYGYT
length: 15; V: TRBV5-1; CDR3: ASSAFKGTRSYNEQF
length: 14; V: TRBV29-1; CDR3: SVTPFRHTSTDTQY
length: 15; V: TRBV6-6; CDR3: ASSPPPPGQGADTQY
length: 12; V: TRBV6-5; CDR3: ASSMQGGPETQY
length: 14; V: TRBV6-4; CDR3: ASSEGGTLKNNEQF
length: 11; V: TRBV12-3/TRBV12-4; CDR3: ASSFDSPGGYT
length: 14; V: TRBV4-2; CDR3: ASSQPYQRANTEAF
length: 12; V: TRBV6-2/TRBV6-3; CDR3: ASSSGPQGKGYT
length: 14; V: TRBV7-2; CDR3: ASSHLGGASTDTQY
length: 11; V: TRBV7-2; CDR3: ASSPTREETQY
length: 13; V: TRBV9; CDR3: ASSVWGRPSNEQF
length: 14; V: TRBV5-1; CDR3: ASSLFPNGNTDTQY
length: 13; V: TRBV5-1; CDR3: ASSSGLPGANVLT
length: 12; V: TRBV7-9; CDR3: ASSSVAVQETQY
length: 13; V: TRBV6-1; CDR3: ASRMTGQGNQPQH
length: 15; V: TRBV10-3; CDR3: AISEFARGTGGHEQY
length: 14; V: TRBV4-3; CDR3: ASSQDGDGTTDTQY
length: 10; V: TRBV29-1; CDR3: SVDRDTDTQY
length: 14; V: TRBV18; CDR3: ASSPRTGSLTDTQY
length: 13; V: TRBV6-2/TRBV6-3; CDR3: ASRERNRPNTEAF
length: 16; V: TRBV5-1; CDR3: ASSALPGQGESSYEQY
length: 15; V: TRBV7-8; CDR3: ASSLRLAGPPGNEQF
length: 12; V: TRBV20-1; CDR3: SASLAGVEDTQY
length: 14; V: TRBV28; CDR3: ASSLPTSGSWNEQF